Listed here are 4 T cell receptor beta chains from one sample, sequenced in a study of T cell changes during pregnancy in multiple sclerosis. Produced via immunoSEQ multiplex PCR; TCRdb's table is partial and in-frame only. The sample consists of roughly 110,000 clones, around 90% of them appearing once. Here the sequenced sample was peripheral blood, taken after pregnancy. These receptors all stem from a female donor with multiple sclerosis, enrolled in a pregnancy study.

J is TRBJ2-1 and V is TRBV9; D unresolved. Trimming stripped 4 bases from V and 0 bases from J, with 11 bases between. Germline V gives CDR1 SGDLS, CDR2 YYNGEE. The CDR3 runs 15 residues. The CDR3 coding sequence is TGTGCCAGCAGCCCGGCGGCAAGCTCCTACAATGAGCAGTTCTTC. Translating gives CASSPAASSYNEQFF.

The count of this clone is one. The chain has TRBV19 and TRBJ2-6; no clear D gene. The germline V and J ends were trimmed by 3 bases and 0 bases, with 6 bases remaining between them. CDR1 and CDR2 from the germline V gene are LNHDA and SQIVND (reference sequence). CDR3 size: 15 residues. This CDR3 reads CASSIQNSGANVLTF. In nucleotides, the CDR3 is TGTGCCAGTAGTATTCAGAACTCTGGGGCCAACGTCCTGACTTTC.

This chain uses TRBV6-1 with TRBJ1-6; D remains ambiguous. The V and J ends lost 8 bases and 4 bases respectively, with 9 bases between them. This CDR3 has 13 residues. Germline V lookup: CDR1 MNHNS, CDR2 SASEGT. The CDR3, as DNA: TGTGCCAGCTCTAGCGATTATAATTCACCCCTCCACTTT. Its translation: CASSSDYNSPLHF.

The genes are TRBV5-1 and TRBJ2-3; 9 positions match TRBD2. The V gene's germline CDR1 is SGHRS and CDR2 YFSETQ. The CDR3 has 17 residues. V dropped 2 bases and J dropped 0; count of bases not matched to a gene: 7. CDR3 sequence (DNA): TGCGCCAGCAGCTTTTTCCCGACTAGCGGCAGCACAGATACGCAGTATTTT. Translated: CASSFFPTSGSTDTQYF.